This TCR beta chain was sequenced during a study of CD8 T cells in ankylosing spondylitis. This clonotype was seen ten or more times. Germline V gene lookup returns CDR1 DFQATT and CDR2 SNEGSKA (reference sequence). Deletions cut 3 bases from V and 9 bases from J, with 12 bases between. There are 12 residues in the CDR3. TCRdb reprocessed the 5' RACE reads with MiXCR, giving one entry per CDR3 protein. The sample holds 80,000 to 90,000 distinct CDR3 sequences; 27% are singletons and the top ten take less than 60%. The material sequenced was blood, either unsorted or a sorted T cell fraction (not recorded which). V and J are TRBV20-1 and TRBJ2-1; D is uncertain. The clonotype comes from a male donor with ankylosing spondylitis or in good health (not recorded which). CDR3 sequence: CSASLVGAEQFF. As DNA, the CDR3 is TGCAGTGCTAGTCTTGTCGGCGCTGAGCAGTTCTTC.